This T cell receptor (beta chain) was captured in a study of OX40 agonist ivuxolimab in advanced cancers. The CDR3 length is 16 residues. The V gene lost 8 bases and the J gene lost 3 bases, with 22 bases spanning the gap. Germline V gene lookup returns CDR1 MDHEN and CDR2 SYDVKM. The table came from immunoSEQ multiplex PCR; TCRdb's copy has only in-frame clones and leaves some out. Among about 50,000 clones listed, approximately 89% were seen once. This TCR came from an adult with an advanced solid tumor such as melanoma, head and neck, liver or kidney cancer. The genes are TRBV28 and TRBJ1-2; D is unclear. The sequenced sample was CD4+ or CD8+ T cells sorted from blood, obtained in a trial of the OX40 agonist ivuxolimab. CDR3 protein: CASLPRSGGGDYGYTF. The DNA for the CDR3 is TGTGCCAGCCTTCCCCGGAGCGGTGGTGGGGACTATGGCTACACCTTC.